These 21 T cell receptor beta chains share one sample of origin, sequenced in a study of cytomegalovirus exposure and HLA in healthy donors. The PCR used 60 Vbeta and 13 Jbeta primers. Using immunoSEQ multiplex PCR, the repertoire was profiled, and TCRdb retains in-frame clones only, with some absent. The repertoire includes a few hundred thousand clones, around 83% of them detected once, and 1.1% to 1.5% sits in the top ten. Sequenced sample: PBMCs. The receptor set was obtained from a girl between 10 and 17 years old in good health and CMV-seronegative.

The chain carries TRBV28 and TRBJ1-6; D is perhaps TRBD1 (5 bases). The CDR3 runs to 14 residues. V dropped 7 bases and J dropped 13 bases, with 20 bases sitting between them. Germline CDR1 reads MDHEN; CDR2 reads SYDVKM. In DNA form, the CDR3 reads TGTGCCAGCATACCAGGCCAGGGCCTTGGGCCCCTCCACTTT. Its protein product is CASIPGQGLGPLHF.

CDR3 coding DNA: TGTGCCAGCAGCTCGTTCAGAGCGGGGGGAAACACCATATATTTT. Protein: CASSSFRAGGNTIYF. This rearrangement joins TRBV13 to TRBJ1-3; D call uncertain. The CDR3 is 15 residues long. Per germline, CDR1 PRHDT and CDR2 FYEKMQ (reference sequence). Trimming pared 4 bases from V and 4 bases from J, leaving 14 bases between.

The chain employs TRBV9 and TRBJ1-5; D might be TRBD1 (6 bases). The V gene lost 4 bases and the J gene lost 5 bases, with 10 bases spanning the gap. The CDR3 consists of 13 residues. Germline lookup yields CDR1 SGDLS and CDR2 YYNGEE. CDR3 DNA sequence: TGTGCCAGCAGCCTACAGGGTGATCAGCCCCAGCATTTT. It translates to CASSLQGDQPQHF.

V gene TRBV2 combines with J gene TRBJ2-7; 8 bases map to TRBD1. V lost 9 bases to trimming and J lost 4 bases; unmatched junction nucleotides: 8. CDR1 and CDR2 from the germline V gene are SNHLY and FYNNEI. The CDR3 has 13 residues. The CDR3 here is CASAQGGFYEQYF. CDR3 bases: TGTGCCAGTGCACAGGGGGGTTTTTACGAGCAGTACTTC.

This clone was seen a handful of times. The chain joins TRBV5-6 to TRBJ1-1, with a tentative D call TRBD1 (6 bases). V shed 3 bases and J shed 8 bases, with 20 bases lying between them. The CDR3 extends over 15 amino acids. Germline CDR1 is SGHDT and CDR2 is YYEEEE. CDR3 DNA: TGTGCCAGCAGCTACTCTGGCACAGGGACCCAAGAAGCTTTCTTT. It specifies CASSYSGTGTQEAFF. Looking up the rest from reference TRBV5-6 and TRBJ1-1 gives the full variable domain: DAGVTQSPTHLIKTRGQQVTLRCSPKSGHDTVSWYQQALGQGPQFIFQYYEEEERQRGNFPDRFSGHQFPNYSSELNVNALLLGDSALYLCASSYSGTGTQEAFFGQGTRLTVV.

In this sample, this clone turned up once. The DNA for the CDR3 is TGCGCCAGCAGCTTGGAGCCACCCTATGGCTACACCTTC. Its protein product is CASSLEPPYGYTF. This rearrangement joins TRBV5-1 to TRBJ1-2, with no clear D. The V and J ends lost 0 bases and 4 bases respectively, with 7 bases between them. Germline values: CDR1 SGHRS, CDR2 YFSETQ. This CDR3 is built from 13 residues. The whole variable domain, filled in from reference TRBV5-1 and TRBJ1-2, reads KAGVTQTPRYLIKTRGQQVTLSCSPISGHRSVSWYQQTPGQGLQFLFEYFSETQRNKGNFPGRFSGRQFSNSRSEMNVSTLELGDSALYLCASSLEPPYGYTFGSGTRLTVV.

The chain uses TRBV7-2 and TRBJ2-5; D uncertain. Germline-derived CDR1 and CDR2 are SGHTA and FQGNSA. Trimming took 1 base from V and 5 from J, leaving 14 bases between them. CDR3 length equals 15 residues. The CDR3 sequence: CASSLEVGRMETQYF. The CDR3 coding sequence is TGTGCCAGCAGCTTAGAGGTCGGCAGGATGGAGACCCAGTACTTC.

The gene calls are TRBV30 and TRBJ1-1, with D unresolved. Trimming cost V 0 bases and J 6 bases, with 11 bases left between them. The CDR3 contains 13 residues. Germline V lookup: CDR1 GTSNPN, CDR2 SVGIG (reference sequence). CDR3 residues: CAWSVLEGAEAFF. The DNA of the CDR3 is TGTGCCTGGAGTGTTCTCGAGGGAGCTGAAGCTTTCTTT. The whole variable domain, remainder taken from reference TRBV30 and TRBJ1-1, is SQTIHQWPATLVQPVGSPLSLECTVEGTSNPNLYWYRQAAGRGLQLLFYSVGIGQISSEVPQNLSASRPQDRQFILSSKKLLLSDSGFYLCAWSVLEGAEAFFGQGTRLTVV.

This CDR3 is CASSHRTYTF. The CDR3, as DNA: TGTGCCAGCAGTCACAGGACCTACACCTTC. The genes are TRBV28 and TRBJ1-2, with D possibly TRBD1 on 5 matching bases. Trimming left V 5 bases short and J 10 bases short, with 8 bases between. CDR1 is MDHEN, CDR2 SYDVKM, per germline. The length of the CDR3 is 10 residues.

The chain joins TRBV6-5 to TRBJ2-1; 9 bases line up with TRBD2. Unmatched junction bases numbered 11, after V lost 6 bases and J lost 8 bases. Germline lookup yields CDR1 MNHEY and CDR2 SVGAGI. The CDR3 is made up of 15 amino acids. CDR3 protein: CASSSRIAGEDEQFF. The CDR3 coding sequence is TGTGCCAGCAGCTCGCGAATAGCGGGGGAAGATGAGCAGTTCTTC.

The V and J genes are TRBV28 and TRBJ1-4; D may be TRBD1 (5 bases). CDR1 MDHEN and CDR2 SYDVKM come from the germline V gene. The CDR3 runs 13 residues. V was shortened by 8 bases and J by 5 bases, with 12 bases between the two germline ends. The CDR3 protein is CASVDSLNEKLFF. The CDR3 DNA reads TGTGCCAGCGTAGACAGCCTAAATGAAAAACTGTTTTTT.

The genes are TRBV18 and TRBJ2-1; TRBD2 matches at 8 bases. Trimming took 2 bases from V and 8 from J; bases not matched to a gene: 11. The CDR3 loop spans 16 amino acids. The germline V gene has CDR1 KGHSH and CDR2 LQKENI. Here the CDR3 reads CASSPSGTRRNDEQFF. The CDR3 region has the DNA TGTGCCAGCTCACCAAGTGGGACTAGAAGGAACGATGAGCAGTTCTTC.

This rearrangement joins TRBV7-8 to TRBJ1-1; D call uncertain. V was shortened by 3 bases and J by 1 base, with 12 bases between the two germline ends. CDR3 length equals 15 residues. CDR1 SGHVS and CDR2 FQNEAQ come from the germline V gene. CDR3 nucleotide sequence: TGTGCCAGCAGCTTGGAGTCCGAGGGGAACACTGAAGCTTTCTTT. It translates to CASSLESEGNTEAFF. Using reference TRBV7-8 and TRBJ1-1 for the parts outside the CDR3, the full variable domain is GAGVSQSPRYKVAKRGQDVALRCDPISGHVSLFWYQQALGQGPEFLTYFQNEAQLDKSGLPSDRFFAERPEGSVSTLKIQRTQQEDSAVYLCASSLESEGNTEAFFGQGTRLTVV.

The V call is TRBV5-4, the J call TRBJ2-1, with a tentative D call TRBD1 (5 bases). V lost 4 bases and J lost 3, with 20 bases in between. The CDR3 length is 17 residues. CDR1 is SGHNT, CDR2 YYREEE, per germline (reference sequence). The CDR3 nucleotides are TGTGCCAGCAGCCCAGGTTTGGGCAGGGTCAGCTACAATGAGCAGTTCTTC. Protein product: CASSPGLGRVSYNEQFF. The whole variable domain, filled in from reference TRBV5-4 and TRBJ2-1, reads ETGVTQSPTHLIKTRGQQVTLRCSSQSGHNTVSWYQQALGQGPQFIFQYYREEENGRGNFPPRFSGLQFPNYSSELNVNALELDDSALYLCASSPGLGRVSYNEQFFGPGTRLTVL.

CDR3 sequence (DNA): TGTGCCAGCAGCCCCCAGGGGGCGAACGGAAACACCATATATTTT. It codes for CASSPQGANGNTIYF. V is TRBV7-6 and J is TRBJ1-3; 8 bases are shared with TRBD1. The CDR3 spans 15 residues. Germline values: CDR1 SGHVS, CDR2 FNYEAQ. J gave up 4 bases and V 5 bases, and 7 bases lay outside the gene matches. The whole variable domain, remainder taken from reference TRBV7-6 and TRBJ1-3, is GAGVSQSPRYKVTKRGQDVALRCDPISGHVSLYWYRQALGQGPEFLTYFNYEAQQDKSGLPNDRFSAERPEGSISTLTIQRTEQRDSAMYRCASSPQGANGNTIYFGEGSWLTVV.

J is TRBJ1-2 and V is TRBV10-3; no definite D call. V lost 5 bases, J lost 6 bases, and 16 bases lay in between. The CDR3 consists of 14 residues. Germline V gene lookup returns CDR1 ENHRY and CDR2 SYGVKD. CDR3 nucleotides: TGTGCCATCAGTTCAAGTTCACCCTATAATGGCTACACCTTC. It specifies CAISSSSPYNGYTF.

V gene TRBV19 combines with J gene TRBJ1-1; D may be TRBD1 (6 bases). The germline V and J ends were trimmed by 3 bases and 0 bases, with 14 bases remaining between them. Germline CDR1 and CDR2: LNHDA and SQIVND (reference sequence). This CDR3 is built from 16 residues. CDR3 in DNA: TGTGCCAGTAGTATGGGGGACATAGCCATGAACACTGAAGCTTTCTTT. Translated: CASSMGDIAMNTEAFF.

The CDR3 loop reads CASSPSPGQPQHF. The CDR3 DNA follows: TGTGCCAGCAGTCCCTCACCCGGTCAGCCCCAGCATTTT. This chain joins TRBV6-5 and TRBJ1-5, with D unclear. CDR3 length: 13 residues. V lost 5 bases and J lost 6, with 11 bases in between. CDR1 is MNHEY and CDR2 is SVGAGI in the germline V gene.

The rearrangement uses TRBV7-9 and TRBJ2-1; tentatively, D is TRBD2 (5 bases). V lost 5 bases to trimming and J lost 4 bases, with 9 bases between them. This CDR3 is 13 amino acids long. Germline assignment: CDR1 SEHNR and CDR2 FQNEAQ (reference sequence). The CDR3 loop is CASSTWTYNEQFF. CDR3 nucleotide sequence: TGTGCCAGCAGCACGTGGACTTACAATGAGCAGTTCTTC.

This chain links TRBV29-1 with TRBJ2-1; a possible D gene is TRBD2 (6 bases). Per the germline V gene, CDR1 is SQVTM and CDR2 is ANQGSEA. This CDR3 region has 13 residues. V was cut by 3 bases and J by 3 bases, with 9 bases left in between. The CDR3, as DNA: TGCAGCGTTGAGCGGGGTCTCTACAATGAGCAGTTCTTC. This encodes CSVERGLYNEQFF.

The V and J genes are TRBV18 and TRBJ2-3; D may be TRBD2 (5 bases). Trimming took off 0 bases at V and 9 bases at J, with 10 bases between the two ends. Germline V gives CDR1 KGHSH, CDR2 LQKENI. CDR3 length equals 13 residues. This chain's CDR3 is CASSPPGAVTQYF. In DNA form, the CDR3 reads TGTGCCAGCTCACCACCGGGAGCGGTAACGCAGTATTTT.